The sequence of this TCR beta chain was determined in a study of human T cells and chemical hapten exposure. This sample's time point: patch test 1, 2 weeks after DPC sensitization. Specified treatment: therapeutic diphenylcyclopropenone sensitization with weekly scalp DPC. TCRdb called the RACE reads again in MiXCR, with one record for every CDR3 protein. The data contain some 120,000 distinct CDR3 sequences, 12% of them seen just once; the ten biggest clones take up just over 1.4%. The sample holds many counts of this clonotype. The sequencing used whole blood, collected in connection with sensitization to the hapten diphenylcyclopropenone (DPC). This sequence originates from a woman aged 45 to 65 with alopecia areata. Some clones in this sample may be carry-over from other donors' samples.

Written as DNA, the CDR3 is TGTGCCAGCAGCCAGTATTGGGGGGCGAGCAATCAGCCCCAGCATTTT. Protein: CASSQYWGASNQPQHF. This chain joins TRBV5-6 and TRBJ1-5; D is possibly TRBD1 (6 bases). With 4 bases removed from V and 1 base from J, the gap between germline ends came to 15 bases. This CDR3 comprises 16 residues. Germline V lookup: CDR1 SGHDT, CDR2 YYEEEE.